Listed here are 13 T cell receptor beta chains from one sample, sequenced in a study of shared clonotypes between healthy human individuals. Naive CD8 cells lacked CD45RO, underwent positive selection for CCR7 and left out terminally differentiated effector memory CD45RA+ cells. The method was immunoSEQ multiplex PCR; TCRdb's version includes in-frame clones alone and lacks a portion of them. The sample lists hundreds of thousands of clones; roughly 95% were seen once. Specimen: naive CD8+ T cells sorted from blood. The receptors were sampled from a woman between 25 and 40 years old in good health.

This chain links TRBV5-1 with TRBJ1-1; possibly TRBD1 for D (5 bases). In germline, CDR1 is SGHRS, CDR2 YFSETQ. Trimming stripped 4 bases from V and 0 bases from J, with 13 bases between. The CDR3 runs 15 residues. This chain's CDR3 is CASSTWDGMNTEAFF. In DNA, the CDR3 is TGCGCCAGCAGCACTTGGGACGGTATGAACACTGAAGCTTTCTTT.

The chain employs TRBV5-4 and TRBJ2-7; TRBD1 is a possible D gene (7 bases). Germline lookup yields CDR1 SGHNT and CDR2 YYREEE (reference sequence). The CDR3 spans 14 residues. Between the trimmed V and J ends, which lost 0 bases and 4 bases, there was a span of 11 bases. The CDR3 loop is CASSLDRGGYEQYF. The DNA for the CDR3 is TGTGCCAGCAGCTTGGACAGGGGAGGTTACGAGCAGTACTTC.

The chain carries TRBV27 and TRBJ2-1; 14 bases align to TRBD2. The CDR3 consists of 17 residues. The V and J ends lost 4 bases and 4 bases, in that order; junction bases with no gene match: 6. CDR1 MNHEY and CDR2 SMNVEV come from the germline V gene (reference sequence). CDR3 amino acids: CASSSRLAGGPYNEQFF. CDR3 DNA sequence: TGTGCCAGCAGTTCCAGACTAGCGGGAGGGCCTTACAATGAGCAGTTCTTC.

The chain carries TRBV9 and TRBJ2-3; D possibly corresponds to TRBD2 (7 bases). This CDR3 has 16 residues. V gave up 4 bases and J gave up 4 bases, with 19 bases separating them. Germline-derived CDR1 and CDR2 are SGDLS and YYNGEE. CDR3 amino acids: CASSPEGGIAADTQYF. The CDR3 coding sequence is TGTGCCAGCAGCCCAGAGGGGGGGATTGCGGCAGATACGCAGTATTTT.

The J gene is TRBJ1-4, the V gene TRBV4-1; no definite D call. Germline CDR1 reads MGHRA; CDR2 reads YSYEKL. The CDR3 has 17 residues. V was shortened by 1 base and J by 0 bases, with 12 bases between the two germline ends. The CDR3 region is CASSQGWADATNEKLFF. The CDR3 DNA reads TGCGCCAGCAGCCAAGGTTGGGCAGACGCAACTAATGAAAAACTGTTTTTT.

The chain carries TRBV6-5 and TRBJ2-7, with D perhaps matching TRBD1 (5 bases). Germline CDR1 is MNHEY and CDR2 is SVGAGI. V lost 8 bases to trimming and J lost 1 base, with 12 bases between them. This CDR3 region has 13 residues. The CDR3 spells CASGMTESYEQYF. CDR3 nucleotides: TGTGCCAGCGGGATGACAGAATCCTACGAGCAGTACTTC.

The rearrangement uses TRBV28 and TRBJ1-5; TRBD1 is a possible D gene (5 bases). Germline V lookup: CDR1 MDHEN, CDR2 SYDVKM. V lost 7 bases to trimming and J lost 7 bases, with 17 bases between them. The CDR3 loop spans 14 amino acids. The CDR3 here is CASNLGVDGQPQHF. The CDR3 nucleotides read TGTGCCAGCAACTTAGGGGTAGATGGCCAGCCCCAGCATTTT.

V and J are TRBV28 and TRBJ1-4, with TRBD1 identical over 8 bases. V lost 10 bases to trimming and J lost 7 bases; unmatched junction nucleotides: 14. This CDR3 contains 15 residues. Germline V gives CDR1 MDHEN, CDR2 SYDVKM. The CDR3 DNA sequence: TGTGCCACCACTCAAAATCCAGGGGGCAGTGAAAAACTGTTTTTT. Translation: CATTQNPGGSEKLFF.

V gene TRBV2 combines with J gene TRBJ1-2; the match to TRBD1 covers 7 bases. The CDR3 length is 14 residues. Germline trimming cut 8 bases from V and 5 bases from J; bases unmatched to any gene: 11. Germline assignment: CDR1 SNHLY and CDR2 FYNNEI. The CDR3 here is CASDPGTDLYGYTF. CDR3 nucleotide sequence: TGTGCCAGCGATCCCGGGACAGACCTTTATGGCTACACCTTC.

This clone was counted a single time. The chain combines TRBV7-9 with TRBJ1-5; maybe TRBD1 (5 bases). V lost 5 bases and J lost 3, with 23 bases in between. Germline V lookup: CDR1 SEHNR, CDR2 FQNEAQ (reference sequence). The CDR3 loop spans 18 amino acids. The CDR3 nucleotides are TGTGCCAGCAGCGGCAACGGGGCAGGGTCCCTACTCAATCAGCCCCAGCATTTT. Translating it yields CASSGNGAGSLLNQPQHF.

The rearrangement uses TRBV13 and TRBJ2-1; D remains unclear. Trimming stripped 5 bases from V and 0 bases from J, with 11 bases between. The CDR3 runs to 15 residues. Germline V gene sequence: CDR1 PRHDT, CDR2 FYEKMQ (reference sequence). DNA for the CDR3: TGTGCCAGCAGCCCCCAAGGATCCTCCTACAATGAGCAGTTCTTC. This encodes CASSPQGSSYNEQFF. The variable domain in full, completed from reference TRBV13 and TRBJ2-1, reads AAGVIQSPRHLIKEKRETATLKCYPIPRHDTVYWYQQGPGQDPQFLISFYEKMQSDKGSIPDRFSAQQFSDYHSELNMSSLELGDSALYFCASSPQGSSYNEQFFGPGTRLTVL.

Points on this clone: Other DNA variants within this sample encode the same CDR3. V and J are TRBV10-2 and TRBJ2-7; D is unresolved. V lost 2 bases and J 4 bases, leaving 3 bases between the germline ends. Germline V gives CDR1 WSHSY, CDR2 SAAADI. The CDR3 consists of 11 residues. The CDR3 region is CASSEAYEQYF. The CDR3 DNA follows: TGCGCCAGCAGTGAGGCGTACGAGCAGTACTTC.

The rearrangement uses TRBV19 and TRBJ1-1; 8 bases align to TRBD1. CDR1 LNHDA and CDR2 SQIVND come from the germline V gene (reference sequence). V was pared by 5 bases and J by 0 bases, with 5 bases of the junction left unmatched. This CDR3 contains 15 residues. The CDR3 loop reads CASSAPGGLNTEAFF. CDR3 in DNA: TGTGCCAGTAGTGCCCCAGGGGGCCTGAACACTGAAGCTTTCTTT.